The sequence of this T cell receptor beta chain was determined in a study of CD8 T cells in Susac syndrome. RNA in amounts of roughly 0.5 to 1 ug was reverse transcribed with random hexamers. TCRdb analysed the immunoSEQ multiplex PCR reads with MiXCR anew, one entry per CDR3 protein. The data contain roughly 80,000 distinct CDR3 sequences, 85% to 95% of them seen just once; the ten biggest clones take up about 0.52%. Sequenced sample: CD4+ T cells from PBMCs. The TCR comes from a human donor with Susac syndrome.

The CDR3 sequence: CASSWTGVNTEAFF. The CDR3 nucleotides read TGTGCCAGCAGCTGGACAGGTGTGAACACTGAAGCTTTCTTT. The rearrangement uses TRBV7-9 and TRBJ1-1; 7 bases match TRBD1. Unmatched junction bases numbered 2, after V lost 4 bases and J lost 0 bases. Per the germline V gene, CDR1 is SEHNR and CDR2 is FQNEAQ (reference sequence). The CDR3 loop spans 14 amino acids.